What follows are 5 T cell receptor beta chains derived from one specimen sequenced in a study of blood T cell repertoires in COVID-19. Measured with immunoSEQ multiplex PCR; TCRdb has only the in-frame clones, and not every one. The sample gives about 150,000 clones, around 82% of which show up once; 5% is in the top ten. Input material: peripheral blood. Receptors were obtained from a woman between 45 and 60 years old with acute or convalescent COVID-19.

A single count supports this clone. The chain employs TRBV10-3 and TRBJ2-1; TRBD2 matches 7 bases. The CDR3 length is 15 residues. CDR1 and CDR2 (germline): ENHRY, SYGVKD. J gave up 4 bases and V 11 bases, and 14 bases lay outside the gene matches. Here the CDR3 reads CAPREGRGSYNEQFF. The CDR3 nucleotides are TGTGCCCCACGCGAGGGGCGGGGGAGTTACAATGAGCAGTTCTTC.

The V and J genes are TRBV28 and TRBJ1-4; weak D call: TRBD1 (6 bases). Trimming left V 8 bases short and J 8 bases short, with 18 bases between. The CDR3 has 14 amino acids. Germline V gene sequence: CDR1 MDHEN, CDR2 SYDVKM. The CDR3 loop is CASYDRTVGEKLFF. In DNA form, the CDR3 reads TGTGCCAGCTACGACAGGACGGTGGGCGAAAAACTGTTTTTT.

The chain has TRBV27 and TRBJ1-2; 7 bases map to TRBD1. The V and J ends lost 3 bases and 5 bases, in that order; junction bases with no gene match: 3. Germline loops: CDR1 MNHEY, CDR2 SMNVEV (reference sequence). The CDR3 covers 13 residues. In DNA, the CDR3 is TGTGCCAGCAGTTTGGGACAGCTATATGGCTACACCTTC. Translating it yields CASSLGQLYGYTF.

V is TRBV7-2 and J is TRBJ1-1; the D gene is possibly TRBD1 (6 bases). CDR3 length equals 14 residues. In germline, CDR1 is SGHTA, CDR2 FQGNSA. Trimming took 2 bases from V and 1 from J, leaving 8 bases between them. The CDR3 here is CASSLQGRNTEAFF. CDR3 nucleotides: TGTGCCAGCAGCTTACAGGGGCGGAACACTGAAGCTTTCTTT.

This clone was picked up one time. DNA of the CDR3: TGTGCCAGCAGCTTAGGGCAATCGCATCAGCCCCAGCATTTT. It specifies CASSLGQSHQPQHF. The chain combines TRBV7-2 with TRBJ1-5; D call uncertain. Germline CDR1 reads SGHTA; CDR2 reads FQGNSA. The V and J ends lost 1 base and 5 bases respectively, with 9 bases between them. The CDR3 sequence is 14 residues long.